Sequencing of this T cell receptor (beta chain) was carried out in a study of blood T cell repertoires in COVID-19. About the study: Some COVID-19 samples were acute and others convalescent; all came from the United States, Italy and Spain. The analysed material was cDNA or gDNA that came from T cells, B-cell-depleted T cells, or PBMCs.

Everyone who took part was about 18 to 89 years old, and they came from 24 US areas. CDR1 and CDR2 (germline): MDHEN, SYDVKM. V lost 8 bases and J 4 bases, leaving 12 bases between the germline ends. The CDR3 loop spans 14 amino acids. TCRdb keeps only in-frame clones here, not all; method: immunoSEQ multiplex PCR. The data hold 330,000 or so clones, with approximately 87% observed a single time. This chain connects TRBV28 to TRBJ1-6; D is possibly TRBD1 (5 bases). The TCR sequence derives from a man in his forties or fifties in a cohort exposed to, infected with or recovered from COVID-19 (not recorded which). Source material: PBMCs or T cells enriched from blood (not recorded which). The CDR3 is CASGDSTYNSPLHF. In DNA, the CDR3 is TGTGCCAGCGGAGACAGCACTTATAATTCACCCCTCCACTTT. Full variable domain (missing parts from reference TRBV28 and TRBJ1-6): DVKVTQSSRYLVKRTGEKVFLECVQDMDHENMFWYRQDPGLGLRLIYFSYDVKMKEKGDIPEGYSVSREKKERFSLILESASTNQTSMYLCASGDSTYNSPLHFGNGTRLTVT.